Listed below are T cell receptor beta chains from one sample, sequenced in a study of T cell repertoires in cytomegalovirus infection. TCRdb reprocessed the reads via MiXCR and lists one record per CDR3 protein. Altogether about 570,000 distinct CDR3 sequences are present, roughly 42% being singletons, with the ten largest covering 48%. These receptors have no known antigen. The sample in question was cultured PBMCs, obtained from culture after CMV antigen stimulation. The receptors come from a human donor in good health (CMV status not recorded). Some clones in this sample may be carry-over from other donors' samples. The conserved cysteine and the conserved F or W are not part of the CDR3 here. Fields, in order: V gene, D gene, CDR3 protein. D genes are given only for firm matches.

>TRBV11-2|NA
ASSLVLWMKQF
>TRBV2|NA
ASTPGMGVGKNIQY
>TRBV20-1|NA
SANLGQGSDTQY
>TRBV12-3/TRBV12-4|NA
ASSLEGLDTQY
>TRBV7-2|NA
ASSPGQTQY
>TRBV7-2|TRBD2
ASSSGLEETQY
>TRBV7-9|NA
ASGPTGLKADTQY
>TRBV6-1|NA
ASSRGAPGADTQY
>TRBV20-1|TRBD2
SARSGLASQETQY
>TRBV6-1|NA
ASSRQNEAF
>TRBV5-1|NA
ASMPATSTYTQY
>TRBV19|NA
ASSKPPTTYNEQF
>TRBV6-1|NA
ASSGETGTYEAAF
>TRBV7-9|NA
ASSPPLGDTHYEQY
>TRBV28|NA
ASSRYSPTNEKLF
>TRBV12-3/TRBV12-4|NA
ASSTPLGTNTEAF
>TRBV7-2|TRBD1
ASSGDRGNQPQH
>TRBV7-2|TRBD2
ATPVGLAANTGELF
>TRBV7-2|TRBD1
ASSRQGTNTEAF
>TRBV7-8|NA
ASSLYPGGGDTEAF
>TRBV7-2|NA
ASSLEVQQQY
>TRBV7-2|TRBD2
ASSLGLAGTREQY
>TRBV15|TRBD1
ATSRDGVQGAPIYGYT
>TRBV7-9|NA
ASSLRTRDNEQF
>TRBV20-1|NA
SARAREQGGYT
>TRBV2|NA
ASSPQGPGSGYT
>TRBV11-2|NA
ASSVTADGYT
>TRBV7-6|NA
ASSSSANEQF
>TRBV6-2/TRBV6-3|NA
ASSPRTKNNEQF
>TRBV20-1|NA
SARDGGSRTEAF
>TRBV7-9|NA
SRSTDTQY
>TRBV6-1|NA
ASRRPTRVSTEAF
>TRBV5-4|TRBD1
ASSSGQGSVAF
>TRBV19|NA
ASSNHVTGHQETQY
>TRBV12-3/TRBV12-4|NA
ASSLDSGTGELF
>TRBV6-5|TRBD1
ASSRGQGNSPLH
>TRBV7-9|NA
ASSPATGRQPTLNEKLF
>TRBV6-5|TRBD2
ASSYEAGLTYEQY
>TRBV18|NA
ASSPPDGGSYNEQF
>TRBV14|NA
ASSPLLGLTSYEQY
>TRBV12-3/TRBV12-4|TRBD2
ASRRGVAGSNEQF
>TRBV12-3/TRBV12-4|NA
ASSLLRWAAGYT